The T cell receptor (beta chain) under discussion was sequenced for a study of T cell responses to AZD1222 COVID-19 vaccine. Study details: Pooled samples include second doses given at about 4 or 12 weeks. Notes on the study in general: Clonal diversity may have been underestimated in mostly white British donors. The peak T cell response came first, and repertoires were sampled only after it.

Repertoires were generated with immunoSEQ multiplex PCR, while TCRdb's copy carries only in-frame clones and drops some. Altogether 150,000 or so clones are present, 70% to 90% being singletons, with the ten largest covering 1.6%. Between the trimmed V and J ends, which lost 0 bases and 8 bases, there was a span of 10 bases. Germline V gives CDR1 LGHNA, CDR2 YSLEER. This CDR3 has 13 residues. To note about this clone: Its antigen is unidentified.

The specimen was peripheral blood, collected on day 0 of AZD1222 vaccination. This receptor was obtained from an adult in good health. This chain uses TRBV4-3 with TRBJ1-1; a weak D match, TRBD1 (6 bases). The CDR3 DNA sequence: TGCGCCAGCAGCCAAGATCGACAGGAAGAAGCTTTCTTT. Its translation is CASSQDRQEEAFF.